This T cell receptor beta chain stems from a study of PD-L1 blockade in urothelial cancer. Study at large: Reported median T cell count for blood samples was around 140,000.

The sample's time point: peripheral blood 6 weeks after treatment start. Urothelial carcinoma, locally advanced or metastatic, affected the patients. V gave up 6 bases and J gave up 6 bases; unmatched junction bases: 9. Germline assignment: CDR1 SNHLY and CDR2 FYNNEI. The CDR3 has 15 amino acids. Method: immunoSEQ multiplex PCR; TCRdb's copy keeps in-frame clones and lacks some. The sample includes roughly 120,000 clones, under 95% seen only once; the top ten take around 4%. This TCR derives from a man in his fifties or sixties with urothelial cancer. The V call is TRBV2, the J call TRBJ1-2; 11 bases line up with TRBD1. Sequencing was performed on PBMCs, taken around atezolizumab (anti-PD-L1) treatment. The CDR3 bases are TGTGCCAGCAGGGCTATTGGGACAGGGGGGGATGGCTACACCTTC. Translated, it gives CASRAIGTGGDGYTF.